This T cell receptor beta chain was obtained from a study of T cells in Graves' hyperthyroidism and ophthalmopathy (dated 2019 in TCRdb). Background on the whole study: Peripheral blood samples were taken at the time of initial diagnosis, prior to any treatment. Thyroid tissue and blood T-cell repertoires from six Graves' hyperthyroidism patients were also compared in the study. After blood sampling, hyperthyroidism patients were treated with methimazole at a starting dose of 30 mg daily, and ophthalmopathy patients were treated with high-dose intravenous methylprednisolone. Prospective prediction of ophthalmopathy was tested in an independent validation cohort of approximately 19 hyperthyroidism patients and roughly 16 patients who later progressed to ophthalmopathy. The paper reports TCR Vbeta CDR3 sequencing of some 140 peripheral blood samples: around 45 ophthalmopathy, approximately 74 hyperthyroidism and around 17 progressor patients. A discovery cohort of approximately 97 patients, roughly 40 with Graves' ophthalmopathy and 57 with stable Graves' hyperthyroidism, was used to find distinguishing TCR V-J signatures. The roughly 100 discovery patients were randomly divided into training and test sets at a 7:3 ratio.

CDR1 and CDR2, per the germline V gene, are MNHNS and SASEGT. From the cysteine through the phenylalanine, the CDR3 covers 13 amino acids. Just the 39-base CDR3 DNA is kept, in frame starting at base 1. The V end loses 10 bases and the J end loses 2 bases, and a stretch of 14 bases separates them. The TCR beta CDR3 regions were amplified from the RNA transcripts. A first-round RT-PCR of the TCR CDR3 used the HTBI primer set with the Qiagen OneStep RT-PCR kit. The libraries were constructed in a second round of multiplex PCR and then size-selected and purified. The libraries were sequenced on an Illumina HiSeq2000 using paired-end 100 bp reads. As for the original processing: SOAPnuke was used to process the raw data, removing reads that contained adapters or uncalled bases, had a mean Phred below 15, or lacked an exact match to the constant primer or identifier. High-quality paired reads were merged with COPE v1.2.5, and unique nucleotide sequences were defined as clonotypes. Clonotypes were aligned to IMGT TRBV, TRBD and TRBJ reference segments using MiTCR v1.1. Only V-J combinations with frequency above 0.0001, covering 99% to 99.2% of repertoires, were analysed. A TCS score was defined as the ratio between F50 (clonal expansion) and ExV (chaos), using BLOSUM62-based TCRdist between CDR3 peptides within each V-J. Welch's t-statistics and random forest reduced fewer than 550 V-J features to 10 to 15, which were used in a naive Bayes classifier (R e1071). TCRdb itself trimmed the public reads at Q25 with fastp, ran MiXCR and retained productive beta chains. CDR3 protein duplicates are merged, each entry listing the most common genes and DNA. These V and J calls are TCRdb output, not the study's own analysis. The sample contains some 500,000 distinct CDR3 sequences, around 15% of them found a single time. The ten largest clonotypes hold around 17% of the sample.

Stable Graves' hyperthyroidism was defined as no progression to ophthalmopathy during 18 months of follow-up. The hyperthyroidism patients were between 18 and 65 years old and newly diagnosed, with a disease duration of less than 2 months. Exclusion was applied to patients with uncontrolled infections, other autoimmune diseases, pregnancy or lactation. Diagnoses were established on the basis of clinical symptoms, serum thyroxine and TRAb, thyroid ultrasound, and orbital computed tomography. Ficoll-Paque density gradient centrifugation was used to isolate PBMCs from about 9.4 ml of fresh peripheral blood. Total RNA was extracted using Trizol reagent, and RNA quality was assessed on an Agilent 2100 Bioanalyzer. Results and caveats for the whole study, not just this receptor: Most expanded thyroid clonotypes (frequency above 0.001) were also detected in blood, suggesting blood repertoires may reflect thyroid immune responses. Ophthalmopathy was separated from stable hyperthyroidism by a 13 V-J signature model, with 85% to 90% sensitivity and about 81% specificity obtained in cross-validation and 80%/75% obtained in testing. In validation, the model predicted progression to ophthalmopathy with 55% to 71% sensitivity and 72.22% specificity, a median of roughly seven months before onset. Sample size was not statistically predetermined, and investigators were not blinded to group allocation.

With regard to this clonotype: There is no known antigen for this receptor. No per-base quality is available; no much larger clone lies one base away.

The clonotype was recovered from a woman under 30 with Graves' hyperthyroidism. The sequencing sample was made of blood. Recombination joined TRBV6-1 with TRBJ1-1; the D gene cannot be resolved reliably. The sequence in DNA is TGTGCCACCTTAAGGTCAGCAAACACTGAAGCTTTCTTT. This encodes CATLRSANTEAFF.